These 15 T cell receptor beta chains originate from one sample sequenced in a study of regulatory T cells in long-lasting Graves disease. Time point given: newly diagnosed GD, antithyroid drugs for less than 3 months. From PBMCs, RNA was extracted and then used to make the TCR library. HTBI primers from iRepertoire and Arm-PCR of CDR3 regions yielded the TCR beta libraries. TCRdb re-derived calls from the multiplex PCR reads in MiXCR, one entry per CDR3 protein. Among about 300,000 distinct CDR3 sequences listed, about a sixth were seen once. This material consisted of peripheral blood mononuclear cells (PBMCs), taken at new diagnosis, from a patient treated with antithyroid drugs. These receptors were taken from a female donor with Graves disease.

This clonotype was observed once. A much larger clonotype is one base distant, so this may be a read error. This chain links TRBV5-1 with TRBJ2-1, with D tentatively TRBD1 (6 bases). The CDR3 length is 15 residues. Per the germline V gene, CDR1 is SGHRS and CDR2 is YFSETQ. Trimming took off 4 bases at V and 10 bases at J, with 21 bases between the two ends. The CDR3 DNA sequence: TGCGCCAGCAGCCATCATCGGGACAACCCCTACGAGCAGTTCTTC. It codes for CASSHHRDNPYEQFF.

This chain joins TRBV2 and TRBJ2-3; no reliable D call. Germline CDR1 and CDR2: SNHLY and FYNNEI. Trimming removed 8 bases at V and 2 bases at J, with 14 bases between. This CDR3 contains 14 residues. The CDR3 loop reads CASASRVNTDTQYF. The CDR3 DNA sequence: TGTGCCAGCGCCAGTAGAGTAAACACAGATACGCAGTATTTT.

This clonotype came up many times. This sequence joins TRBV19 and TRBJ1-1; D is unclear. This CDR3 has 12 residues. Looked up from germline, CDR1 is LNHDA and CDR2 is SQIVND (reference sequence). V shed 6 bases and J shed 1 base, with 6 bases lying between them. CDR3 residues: CASRATNTEAFF. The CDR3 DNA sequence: TGTGCCAGTAGGGCAACGAACACTGAAGCTTTCTTT.

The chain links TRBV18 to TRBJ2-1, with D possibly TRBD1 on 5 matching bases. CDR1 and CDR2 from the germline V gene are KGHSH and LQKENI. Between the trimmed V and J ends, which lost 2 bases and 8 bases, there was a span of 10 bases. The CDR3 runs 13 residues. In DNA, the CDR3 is TGTGCCAGCTCACCAGGGCCAGGGTATGAGCAGTTCTTC. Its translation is CASSPGPGYEQFF.

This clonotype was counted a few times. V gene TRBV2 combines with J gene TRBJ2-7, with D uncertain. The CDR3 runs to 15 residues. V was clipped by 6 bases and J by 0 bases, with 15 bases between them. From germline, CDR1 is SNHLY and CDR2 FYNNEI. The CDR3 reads CASSVDPQSSYEQYF. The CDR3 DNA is TGTGCCAGCAGCGTAGATCCCCAGAGCTCCTACGAGCAGTACTTC.

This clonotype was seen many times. Here the CDR3 reads CASSLTSVAAGVPDTQYF. The CDR3 DNA reads TGTGCCAGCAGCTTAACCTCGGTGGCAGCGGGAGTCCCAGATACGCAGTATTTT. The V and J genes are TRBV11-3 and TRBJ2-3, with 8 nucleotides matching TRBD2. The CDR3 spans 18 residues. Germline V gives CDR1 SGHNT, CDR2 YENEEA. V trimming: 2 bases; J trimming: 4 bases; junction bases outside the gene matches: 14. Using reference TRBV11-3 and TRBJ2-3 for the parts outside the CDR3, the full variable domain is EAGVVQSPRYKIIEKKQPVAFWCNPISGHNTLYWYLQNLGQGPELLIRYENEEAVDDSQLPKDRFSAERLKGVDSTLKIQPAELGDSAVYLCASSLTSVAAGVPDTQYFGPGTRLTVL.

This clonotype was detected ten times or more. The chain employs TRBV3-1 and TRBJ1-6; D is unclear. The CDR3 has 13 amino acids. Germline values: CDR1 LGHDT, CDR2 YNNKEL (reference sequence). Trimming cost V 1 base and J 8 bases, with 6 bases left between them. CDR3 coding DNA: TGTGCCAGCAGCCAAGGACACGATTCACCCCTCCACTTT. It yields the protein CASSQGHDSPLHF.

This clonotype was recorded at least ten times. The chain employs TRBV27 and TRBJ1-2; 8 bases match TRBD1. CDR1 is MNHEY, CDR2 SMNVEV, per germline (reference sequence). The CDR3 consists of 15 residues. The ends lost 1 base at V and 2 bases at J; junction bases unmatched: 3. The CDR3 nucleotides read TGTGCCAGCAGTTTATTAAGGACAGGGAACTATGGCTACACCTTC. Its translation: CASSLLRTGNYGYTF.

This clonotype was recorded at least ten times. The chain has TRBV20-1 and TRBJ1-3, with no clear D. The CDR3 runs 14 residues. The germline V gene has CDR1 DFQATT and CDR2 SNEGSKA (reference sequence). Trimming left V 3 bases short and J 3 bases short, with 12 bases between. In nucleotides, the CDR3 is TGCAGTGCTAGGGACGGGTTGGGTGGAAACACCATATATTTT. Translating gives CSARDGLGGNTIYF.

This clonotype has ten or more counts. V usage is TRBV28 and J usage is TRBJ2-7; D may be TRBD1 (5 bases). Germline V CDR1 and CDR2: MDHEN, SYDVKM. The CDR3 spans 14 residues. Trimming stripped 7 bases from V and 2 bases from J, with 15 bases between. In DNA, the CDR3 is TGTGCCAGCACTCGGCAGAAAGGGGCCTACGAGCAGTACTTC. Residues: CASTRQKGAYEQYF.

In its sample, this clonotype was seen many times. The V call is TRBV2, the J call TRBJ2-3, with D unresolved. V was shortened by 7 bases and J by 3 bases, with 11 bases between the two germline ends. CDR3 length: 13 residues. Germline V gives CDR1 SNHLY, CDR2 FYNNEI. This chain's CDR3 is CASMITGTDTQYF. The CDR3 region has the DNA TGTGCCAGCATGATTACGGGTACAGATACGCAGTATTTT.

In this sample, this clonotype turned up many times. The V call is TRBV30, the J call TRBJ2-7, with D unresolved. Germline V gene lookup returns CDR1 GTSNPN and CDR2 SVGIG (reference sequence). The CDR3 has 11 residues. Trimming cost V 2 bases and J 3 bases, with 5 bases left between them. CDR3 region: CAWSILYEQYF. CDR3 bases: TGTGCCTGGAGTATCCTCTACGAGCAGTACTTC.

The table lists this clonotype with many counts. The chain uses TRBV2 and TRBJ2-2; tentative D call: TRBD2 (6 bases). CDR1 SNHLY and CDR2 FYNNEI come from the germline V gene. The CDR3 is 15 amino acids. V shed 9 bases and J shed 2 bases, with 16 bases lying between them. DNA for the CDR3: TGTGCCAGGGGGAGCGGAGGGGCTAACACCGGGGAGCTGTTTTTT. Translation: CARGSGGANTGELFF.

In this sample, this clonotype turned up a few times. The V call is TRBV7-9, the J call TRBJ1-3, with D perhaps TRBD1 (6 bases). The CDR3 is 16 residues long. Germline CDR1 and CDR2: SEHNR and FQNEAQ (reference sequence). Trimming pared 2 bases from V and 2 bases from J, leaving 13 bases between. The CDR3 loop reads CASSLTRQGPGNTIYF. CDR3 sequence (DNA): TGTGCCAGCAGCTTAACGCGGCAGGGGCCTGGAAACACCATATATTTT.

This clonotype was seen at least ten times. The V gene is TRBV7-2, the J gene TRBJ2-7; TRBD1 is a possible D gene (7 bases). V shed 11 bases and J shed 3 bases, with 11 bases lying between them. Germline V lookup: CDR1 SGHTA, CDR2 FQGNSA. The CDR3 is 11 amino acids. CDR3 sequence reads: CALQGGYEQYF. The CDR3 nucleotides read TGTGCCTTGCAGGGGGGCTACGAGCAGTACTTC.